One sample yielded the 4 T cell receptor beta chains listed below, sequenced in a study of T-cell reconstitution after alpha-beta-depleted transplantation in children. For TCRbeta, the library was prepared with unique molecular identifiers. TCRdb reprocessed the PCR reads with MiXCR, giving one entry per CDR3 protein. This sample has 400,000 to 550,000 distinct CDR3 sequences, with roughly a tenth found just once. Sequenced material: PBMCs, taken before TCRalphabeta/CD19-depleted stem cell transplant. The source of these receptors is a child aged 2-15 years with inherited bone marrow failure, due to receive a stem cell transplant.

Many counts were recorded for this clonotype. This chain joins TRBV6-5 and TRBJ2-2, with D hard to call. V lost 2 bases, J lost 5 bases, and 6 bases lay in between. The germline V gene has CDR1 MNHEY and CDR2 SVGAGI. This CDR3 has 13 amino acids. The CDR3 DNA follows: TGTGCCAGCAGTTACCCCAATACCGGGGAGCTGTTTTTT. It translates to CASSYPNTGELFF.

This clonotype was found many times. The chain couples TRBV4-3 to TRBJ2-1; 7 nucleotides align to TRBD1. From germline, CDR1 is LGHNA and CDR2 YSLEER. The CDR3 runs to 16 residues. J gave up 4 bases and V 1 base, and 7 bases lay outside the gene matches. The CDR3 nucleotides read TGCGCCAGCAGCCAAGGACCGGGACAGAGATACAATGAGCAGTTCTTC. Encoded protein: CASSQGPGQRYNEQFF.

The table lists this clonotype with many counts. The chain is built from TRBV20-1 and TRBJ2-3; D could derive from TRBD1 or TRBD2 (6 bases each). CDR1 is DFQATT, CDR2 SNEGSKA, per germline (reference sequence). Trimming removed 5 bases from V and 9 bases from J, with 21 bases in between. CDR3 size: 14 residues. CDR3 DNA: TGCAGTGCTCCAAGAGAGGGGGGACCTGACACGCAGTATTTT. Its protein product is CSAPREGGPDTQYF.

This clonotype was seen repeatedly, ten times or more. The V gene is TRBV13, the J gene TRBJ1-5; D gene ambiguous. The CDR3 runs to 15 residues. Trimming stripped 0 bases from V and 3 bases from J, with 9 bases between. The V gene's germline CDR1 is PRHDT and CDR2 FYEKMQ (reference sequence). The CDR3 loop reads CASSLGEVHNQPQHF. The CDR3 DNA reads TGTGCCAGCAGCTTAGGTGAAGTCCACAATCAGCCCCAGCATTTT.